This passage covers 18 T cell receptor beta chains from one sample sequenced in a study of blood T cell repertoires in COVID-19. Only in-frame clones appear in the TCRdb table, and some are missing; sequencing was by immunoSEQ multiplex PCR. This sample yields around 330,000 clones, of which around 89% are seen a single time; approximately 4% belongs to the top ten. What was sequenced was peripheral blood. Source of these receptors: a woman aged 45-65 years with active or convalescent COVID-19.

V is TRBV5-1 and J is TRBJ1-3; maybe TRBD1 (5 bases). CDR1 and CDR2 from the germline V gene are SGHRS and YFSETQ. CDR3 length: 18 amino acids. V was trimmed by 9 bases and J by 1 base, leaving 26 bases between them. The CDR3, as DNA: TGCGCCATCCCTAGGGGAAGTGGGGCAAATGGTTCTGGAAACACCATATATTTT. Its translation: CAIPRGSGANGSGNTIYF.

CDR3 sequence (DNA): TGTGCCAGCAGTTCAACGCTCGGCGGTAGTTTCTACGAGCAGTACTTC. Its translation is CASSSTLGGSFYEQYF. The chain couples TRBV6-6 to TRBJ2-7; D is unresolved. CDR3 length: 16 amino acids. Germline CDR1 MNHNY, CDR2 SVGAGI (reference sequence). V shed 4 bases and J shed 3 bases, with 19 bases lying between them.

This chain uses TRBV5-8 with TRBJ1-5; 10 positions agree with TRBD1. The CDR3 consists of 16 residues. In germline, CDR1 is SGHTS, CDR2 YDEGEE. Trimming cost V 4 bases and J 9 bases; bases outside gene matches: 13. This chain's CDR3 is CASSHTYLDRGRPQHF. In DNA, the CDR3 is TGTGCCAGCAGCCACACATACCTCGACAGGGGGCGGCCCCAGCATTTT.

CDR3 loop: CAWSPAQDYTF. The DNA of the CDR3 is TGTGCCTGGAGTCCGGCTCAGGACTACACCTTC. This chain connects TRBV30 to TRBJ1-2, with D unresolved. Germline lookup yields CDR1 GTSNPN and CDR2 SVGIG (reference sequence). V was trimmed by 2 bases and J by 10 bases, leaving 11 bases between them. The CDR3 is made up of 11 amino acids.

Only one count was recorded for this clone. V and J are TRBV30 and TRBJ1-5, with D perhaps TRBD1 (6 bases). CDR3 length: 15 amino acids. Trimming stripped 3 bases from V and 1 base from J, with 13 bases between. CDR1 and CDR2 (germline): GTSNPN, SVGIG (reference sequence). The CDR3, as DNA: TGTGCCTGGAGCTCACAGGGATTAAGCAATCAGCCCCAGCATTTT. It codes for CAWSSQGLSNQPQHF.

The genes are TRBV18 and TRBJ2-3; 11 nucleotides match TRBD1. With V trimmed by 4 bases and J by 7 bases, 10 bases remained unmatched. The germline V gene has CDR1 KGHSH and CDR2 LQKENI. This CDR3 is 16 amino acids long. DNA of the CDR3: TGTGCCAGCTCACACTTTTCCGGACAGGGGGCTAATACGCAGTATTTT. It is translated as CASSHFSGQGANTQYF. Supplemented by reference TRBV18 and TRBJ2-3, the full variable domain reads NAGVMQNPRHLVRRRGQEARLRCSPMKGHSHVYWYRQLPEEGLKFMVYLQKENIIDESGMPKERFSAEFPKEGPSILRIQQVVRGDSAAYFCASSHFSGQGANTQYFGPGTRLTVL.

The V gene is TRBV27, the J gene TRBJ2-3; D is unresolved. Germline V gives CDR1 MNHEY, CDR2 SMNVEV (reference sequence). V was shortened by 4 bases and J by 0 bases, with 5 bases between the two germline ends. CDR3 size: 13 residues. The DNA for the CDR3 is TGTGCCAGCAGTTGGGCTAGCACAGATACGCAGTATTTT. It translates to CASSWASTDTQYF.

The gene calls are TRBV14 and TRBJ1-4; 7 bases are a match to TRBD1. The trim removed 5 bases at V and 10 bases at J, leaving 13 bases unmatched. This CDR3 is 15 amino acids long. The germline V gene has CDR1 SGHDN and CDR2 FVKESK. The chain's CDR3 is CASSALGRGKGKLFF. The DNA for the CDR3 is TGTGCCAGCAGCGCTCTGGGCAGGGGGAAGGGAAAACTGTTTTTT.

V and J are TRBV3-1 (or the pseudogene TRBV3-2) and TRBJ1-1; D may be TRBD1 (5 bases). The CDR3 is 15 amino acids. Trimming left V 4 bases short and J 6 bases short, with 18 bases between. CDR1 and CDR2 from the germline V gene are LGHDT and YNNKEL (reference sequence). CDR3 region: CASSLSLLSTAEAFF. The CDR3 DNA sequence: TGTGCCAGCAGCCTAAGTCTTCTCTCGACAGCTGAAGCTTTCTTT.

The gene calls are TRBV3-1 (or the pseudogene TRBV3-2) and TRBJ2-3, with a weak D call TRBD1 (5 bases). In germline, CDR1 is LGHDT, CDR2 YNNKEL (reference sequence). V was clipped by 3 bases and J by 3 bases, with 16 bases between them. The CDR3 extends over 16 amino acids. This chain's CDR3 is CASSQFQGSPTDTQYF. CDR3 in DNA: TGTGCCAGCAGCCAGTTTCAGGGTAGCCCTACAGATACGCAGTATTTT.

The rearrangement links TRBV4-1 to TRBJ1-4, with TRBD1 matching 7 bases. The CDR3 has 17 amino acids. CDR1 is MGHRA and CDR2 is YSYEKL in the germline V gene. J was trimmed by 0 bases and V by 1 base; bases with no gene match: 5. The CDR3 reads CASSQGQGTATNEKLFF. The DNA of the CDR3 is TGCGCCAGCAGCCAAGGACAGGGTACAGCAACTAATGAAAAACTGTTTTTT.

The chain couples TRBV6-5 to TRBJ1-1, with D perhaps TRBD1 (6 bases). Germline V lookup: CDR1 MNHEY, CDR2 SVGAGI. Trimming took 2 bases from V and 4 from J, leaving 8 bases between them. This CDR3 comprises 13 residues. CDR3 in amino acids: CASSYQGSTEAFF. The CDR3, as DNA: TGTGCCAGCAGTTACCAGGGGAGCACTGAAGCTTTCTTT.

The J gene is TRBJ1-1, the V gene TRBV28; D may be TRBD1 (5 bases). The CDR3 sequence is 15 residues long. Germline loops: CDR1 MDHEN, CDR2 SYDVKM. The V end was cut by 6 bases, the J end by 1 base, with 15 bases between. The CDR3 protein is CASSPPGRGNTEAFF. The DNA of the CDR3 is TGTGCCAGCAGCCCCCCTGGGAGGGGGAACACTGAAGCTTTCTTT.

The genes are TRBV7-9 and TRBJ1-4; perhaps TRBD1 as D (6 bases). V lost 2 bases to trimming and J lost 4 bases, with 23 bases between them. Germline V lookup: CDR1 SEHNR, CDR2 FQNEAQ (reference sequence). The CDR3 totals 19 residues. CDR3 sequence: CASSLIAGLVTGFNEKLFF. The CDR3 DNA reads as TGTGCCAGCAGCTTAATAGCGGGATTGGTAACAGGGTTTAATGAAAAACTGTTTTTT.

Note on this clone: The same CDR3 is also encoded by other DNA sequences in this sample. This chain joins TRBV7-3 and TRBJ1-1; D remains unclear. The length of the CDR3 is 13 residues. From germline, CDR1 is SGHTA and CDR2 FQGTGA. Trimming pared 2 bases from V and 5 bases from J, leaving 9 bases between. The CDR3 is CASSLERNTEAFF. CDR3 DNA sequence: TGTGCCAGCAGCTTAGAGAGGAATACTGAAGCTTTCTTT.

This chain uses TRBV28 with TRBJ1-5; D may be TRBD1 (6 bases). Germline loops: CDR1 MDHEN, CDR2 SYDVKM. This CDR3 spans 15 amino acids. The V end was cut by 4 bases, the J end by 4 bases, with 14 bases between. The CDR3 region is CASSSGQIRNQPQHF. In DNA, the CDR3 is TGTGCCAGCAGTTCTGGACAGATACGAAATCAGCCCCAGCATTTT.

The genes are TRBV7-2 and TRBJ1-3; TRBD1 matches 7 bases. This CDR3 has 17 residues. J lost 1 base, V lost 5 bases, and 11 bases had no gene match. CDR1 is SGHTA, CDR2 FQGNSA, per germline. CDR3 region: CASSTSGTAASGNTIYF. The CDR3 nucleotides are TGTGCCAGCAGCACGTCAGGGACAGCTGCGTCTGGAAACACCATATATTTT. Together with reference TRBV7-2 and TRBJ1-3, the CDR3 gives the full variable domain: GAGVSQSPSNKVTEKGKDVELRCDPISGHTALYWYRQSLGQGLEFLIYFQGNSAPDKSGLPSDRFSAERTGGSVSTLTIQRTQQEDSAVYLCASSTSGTAASGNTIYFGEGSWLTVV.

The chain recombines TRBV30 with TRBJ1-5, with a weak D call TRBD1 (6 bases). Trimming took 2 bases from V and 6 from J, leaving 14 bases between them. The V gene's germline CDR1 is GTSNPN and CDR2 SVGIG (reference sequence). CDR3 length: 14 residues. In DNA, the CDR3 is TGTGCCTGGAGTAGTCGGACAGCTATTCAGCCCCAGCATTTT. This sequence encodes CAWSSRTAIQPQHF.